This TCR beta chain was captured in a study of control samples from healthy donors and cancer patients. The CDR3 has 15 residues. Trimming removed 6 bases from V and 2 bases from J; junction bases left unmatched: 9. CDR1 WSHSY and CDR2 SAAADI come from the germline V gene. Generated by immunoSEQ multiplex PCR, the TCRdb table keeps only in-frame clones and is missing some. The sample has 140,000 to 150,000 clones, more than 85% seen once; the top ten hold roughly 5.5%. What was sequenced was blood. The gene calls are TRBV10-2 and TRBJ2-5, with TRBD2 matching 7 bases. This TCR was sampled from a man between 18 and 29 years old in good health. The CDR3 loop is CASRALAEIQETQYF. Here the CDR3 DNA reads TGCGCCAGCAGAGCCCTAGCGGAGATACAAGAGACCCAGTACTTC.